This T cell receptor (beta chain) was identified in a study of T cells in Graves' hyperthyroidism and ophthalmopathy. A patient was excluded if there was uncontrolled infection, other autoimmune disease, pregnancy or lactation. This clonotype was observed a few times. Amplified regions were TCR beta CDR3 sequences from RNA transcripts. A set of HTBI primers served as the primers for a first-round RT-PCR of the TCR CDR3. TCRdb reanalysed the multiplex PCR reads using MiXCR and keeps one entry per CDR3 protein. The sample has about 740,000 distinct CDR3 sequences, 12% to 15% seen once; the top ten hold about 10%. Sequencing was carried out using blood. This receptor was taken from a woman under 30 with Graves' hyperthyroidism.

Written as DNA, the CDR3 is TGTGCCAGCAGTTACTCGAGTAGCGGAGAGCAGTTCTTC. Amino acid sequence: CASSYSSSGEQFF. The chain has TRBV6-6 and TRBJ2-1; D perhaps matches TRBD2 (6 bases). Germline values: CDR1 MNHNY, CDR2 SVGAGI (reference sequence). There are 13 residues in the CDR3. The V gene lost 0 bases and the J gene lost 10 bases, with 10 bases spanning the gap.